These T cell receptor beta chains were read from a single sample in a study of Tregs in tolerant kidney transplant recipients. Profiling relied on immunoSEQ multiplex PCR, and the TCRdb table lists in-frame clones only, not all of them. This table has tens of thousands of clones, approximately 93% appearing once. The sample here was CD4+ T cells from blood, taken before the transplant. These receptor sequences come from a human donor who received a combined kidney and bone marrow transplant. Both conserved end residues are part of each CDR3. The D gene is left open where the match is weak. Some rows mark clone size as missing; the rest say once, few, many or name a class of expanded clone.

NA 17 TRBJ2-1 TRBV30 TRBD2 CAWSQTFGLAVYNEQFF TGTGCCTGGAGTCAAACCTTTGGACTAGCGGTCTACAATGAGCAGTTCTTC
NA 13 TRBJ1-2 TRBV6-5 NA CASSSTMSYGYTF TGTGCCAGCAGTTCAACCATGAGCTATGGCTACACCTTC
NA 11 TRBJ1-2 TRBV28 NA CASFQGYGYTF TGTGCCAGCTTTCAGGGATATGGCTACACCTTC
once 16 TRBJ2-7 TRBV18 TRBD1 CASSPSQGILSYEQYF TGTGCCAGCTCACCGTCACAGGGGATTTTAAGCTACGAGCAGTACTTC
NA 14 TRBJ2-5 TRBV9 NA CASSPRPTEGTQYF TGTGCCAGCAGCCCCCGACCGACCGAGGGGACCCAGTACTTC
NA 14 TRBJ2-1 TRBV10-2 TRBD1 CASLDRGRVNEQFF TGCGCCAGCTTGGACAGGGGGCGAGTCAATGAGCAGTTCTTC
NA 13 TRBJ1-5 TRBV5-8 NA CASSLIANQPQHF TGTGCCAGCAGCTTGATAGCCAATCAGCCCCAGCATTTT
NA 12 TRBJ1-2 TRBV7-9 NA CASSSNNYGYTF TGTGCCAGCAGCTCAAATAACTATGGCTACACCTTC
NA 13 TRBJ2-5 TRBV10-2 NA CASSENSQETQYF TGCGCCAGCAGTGAGAATAGCCAAGAGACCCAGTACTTC
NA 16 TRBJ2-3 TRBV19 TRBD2 CASSFLAGPGADTQYF TGTGCCAGTAGTTTCCTAGCGGGACCCGGAGCAGATACGCAGTATTTT
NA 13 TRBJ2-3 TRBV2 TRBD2 CASSLAGTDTQYF TGTGCCAGCAGTTTAGCGGGGACAGATACGCAGTATTTT
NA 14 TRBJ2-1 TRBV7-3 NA CASSQPGFHNEQFF TGTGCCAGCAGCCAACCGGGATTCCACAATGAGCAGTTCTTC
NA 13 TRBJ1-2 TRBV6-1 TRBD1 CASRIDRDYGYTF TGTGCCAGCAGGATCGACAGGGACTATGGCTACACCTTC
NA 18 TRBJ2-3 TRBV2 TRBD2 CASSDTSGRTASTDTQYF TGTGCCAGCTCCGATACTAGCGGGAGGACCGCTAGCACAGATACGCAGTATTTT
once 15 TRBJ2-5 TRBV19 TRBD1 CASSVYRGHQETQYF TGTGCCAGTAGTGTATACAGGGGCCACCAAGAGACCCAGTACTTC
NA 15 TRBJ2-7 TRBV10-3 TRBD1 CAISKTGGASYEQYF TGTGCCATCTCGAAGACAGGGGGCGCTTCTTACGAGCAGTACTTC
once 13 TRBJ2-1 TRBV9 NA CASSVVPPGEQFF TGTGCCAGCAGCGTAGTCCCGCCAGGGGAGCAGTTCTTC
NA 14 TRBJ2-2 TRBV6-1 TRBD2 CASSRSGGVGELFF TGTGCCAGCAGTCGGTCCGGGGGGGTCGGGGAGCTGTTTTTT
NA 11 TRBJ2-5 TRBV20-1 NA CSARPKETQYF TGCAGTGCTAGGCCTAAGGAGACCCAGTACTTC
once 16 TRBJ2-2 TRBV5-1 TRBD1 CASSYLQGAVTGELFF TGCGCCAGCAGCTACCTCCAGGGGGCTGTGACCGGGGAGCTGTTTTTT
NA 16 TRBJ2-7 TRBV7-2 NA CASSFKVGKAAYEQYF TGTGCCAGCAGCTTCAAAGTGGGTAAAGCGGCCTACGAGCAGTACTTC
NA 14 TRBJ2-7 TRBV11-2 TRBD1 CASSLQGVTYEQYF TGTGCCAGCAGCCTACAGGGGGTTACCTACGAGCAGTACTTC
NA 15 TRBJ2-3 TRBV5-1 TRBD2 CASSRRTSGANTQYF TGCGCCAGCAGCAGGAGGACTAGCGGGGCAAATACGCAGTATTTT
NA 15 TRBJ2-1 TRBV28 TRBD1 CASFPGAGGFNEQFF TGTGCCAGCTTCCCCGGGGCAGGGGGCTTCAATGAGCAGTTCTTC
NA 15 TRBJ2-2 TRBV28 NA CASSAYFANTGELFF TGTGCCAGCAGTGCCTATTTCGCGAACACCGGGGAGCTGTTTTTT
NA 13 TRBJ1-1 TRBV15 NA CATSRDRGNQAFF TGTGCCACCAGCAGAGATCGAGGCAACCAAGCTTTCTTT
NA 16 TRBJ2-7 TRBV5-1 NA CASSLEGRVLSYEQYF TGCGCCAGCAGCTTGGAAGGGCGGGTTCTCTCCTACGAGCAGTACTTC
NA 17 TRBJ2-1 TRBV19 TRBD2 CASSRRLADLIYNEQFF TGTGCCAGTAGTAGAAGACTAGCGGATCTGATCTACAATGAGCAGTTCTTC
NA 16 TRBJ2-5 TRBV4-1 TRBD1 CASSQDRRGRSTSQYF TGCGCCAGCAGCCAAGATCGCAGGGGGCGCAGTACGTCCCAGTACTTC
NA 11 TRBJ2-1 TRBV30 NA CAWLQGLEQFF TGTGCCTGGTTACAGGGCCTCGAGCAGTTCTTC
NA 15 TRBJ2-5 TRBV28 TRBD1 CASSTWTGSMETQYF TGTGCCAGCAGTACCTGGACAGGGTCAATGGAGACCCAGTACTTC
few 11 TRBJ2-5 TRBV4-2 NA CASSTQETQYF TGTGCCAGCAGCACACAAGAGACCCAGTACTTC
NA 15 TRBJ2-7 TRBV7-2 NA CASSLKLQGSREQYF TGTGCCAGCAGCTTAAAGTTGCAGGGATCTCGCGAGCAGTACTTC
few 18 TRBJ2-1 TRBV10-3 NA CAISVSEIKTNSYNEQFF TGTGCCATCAGTGTGTCGGAGATCAAAACTAACTCCTACAATGAGCAGTTCTTC
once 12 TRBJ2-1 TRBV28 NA CASSDRDNEQFF TGTGCCAGCAGTGACAGAGACAATGAGCAGTTCTTC
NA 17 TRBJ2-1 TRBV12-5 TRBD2 CASGLVWETSDDNEQFF TGTGCTAGTGGTTTGGTATGGGAGACTAGCGATGACAATGAGCAGTTCTTC
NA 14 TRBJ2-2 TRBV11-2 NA CASMRGATTGELFF TGTGCCAGCATGCGGGGCGCGACCACCGGGGAGCTGTTTTTT
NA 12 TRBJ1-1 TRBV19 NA CASSWEASEAFF TGTGCCAGTAGTTGGGAGGCCTCGGAAGCTTTCTTT
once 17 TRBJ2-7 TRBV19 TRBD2 CASSIGGSGRALDRQYF TGTGCCAGTAGTATAGGGGGAAGCGGGAGGGCCCTGGATCGGCAGTACTTC
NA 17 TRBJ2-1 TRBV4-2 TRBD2 CASSQATSSGRAVEQFF TGTGCCAGCAGCCAAGCTACCTCTAGCGGGAGGGCCGTTGAGCAGTTCTTC
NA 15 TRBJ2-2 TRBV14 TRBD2 CASKAGLGGTGELFF TGTGCCAGCAAAGCGGGCCTCGGGGGGACCGGGGAGCTGTTTTTT
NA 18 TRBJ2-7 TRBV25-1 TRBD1 CASSEPVMGQGASYEQYF TGTGCCAGCAGTGAACCGGTGATGGGCCAGGGGGCCTCCTACGAGCAGTACTTC
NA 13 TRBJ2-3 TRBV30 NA CAWSVQETDTQYF TGTGCCTGGAGTGTCCAGGAAACAGATACGCAGTATTTT
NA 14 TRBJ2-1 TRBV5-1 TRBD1 CASSPGTGGNEQFF TGCGCCAGCAGCCCGGGGACAGGGGGCAATGAGCAGTTCTTC
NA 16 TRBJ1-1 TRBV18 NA CASSPPSGGVGTEAFF TGTGCCAGCTCACCACCGTCTGGGGGGGTAGGAACTGAAGCTTTCTTT
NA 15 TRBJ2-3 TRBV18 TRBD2 CASSPTGGPQDTQYF TGTGCCAGCTCACCAACGGGGGGGCCGCAAGATACGCAGTATTTT
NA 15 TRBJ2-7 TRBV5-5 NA CASSFLTGYSYEQYF TGTGCCAGCAGCTTTCTAACAGGGTACTCCTACGAGCAGTACTTC
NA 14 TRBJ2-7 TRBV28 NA CASSSLSRSPGQYF TGTGCCAGCAGTTCCCTCTCCAGGTCACCAGGGCAGTACTTC
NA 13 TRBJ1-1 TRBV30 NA CAWSVRDGTEAFF TGTGCCTGGAGTGTCCGAGATGGCACTGAAGCTTTCTTT
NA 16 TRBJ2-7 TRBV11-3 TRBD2 CASSLGSLAGTYEQYF TGTGCCAGCAGCTTAGGGTCACTAGCGGGGACATACGAGCAGTACTTC
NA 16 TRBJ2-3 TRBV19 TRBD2 CASSMTSGRSTDTQYF TGTGCCAGTAGTATGACTAGCGGGAGAAGCACAGATACGCAGTATTTT
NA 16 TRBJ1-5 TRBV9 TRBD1 CASSPSDRVSNQPQHF TGTGCCAGCAGCCCTAGCGACAGGGTGAGCAATCAGCCCCAGCATTTT
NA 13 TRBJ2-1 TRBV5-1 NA CASSLPTVDEQFF TGCGCCAGCAGCCTCCCGACAGTCGATGAGCAGTTCTTC
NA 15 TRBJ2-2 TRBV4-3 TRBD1 CASSQVDRAIGELFF TGCGCCAGCAGCCAAGTAGACAGGGCGATCGGGGAGCTGTTTTTT
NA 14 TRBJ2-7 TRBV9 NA CASSVATESYEQYF TGTGCCAGCAGCGTCGCGACAGAATCGTACGAGCAGTACTTC
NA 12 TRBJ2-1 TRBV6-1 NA CASSEGAREQFF TGTGCCAGCAGTGAGGGGGCCCGTGAGCAGTTCTTC